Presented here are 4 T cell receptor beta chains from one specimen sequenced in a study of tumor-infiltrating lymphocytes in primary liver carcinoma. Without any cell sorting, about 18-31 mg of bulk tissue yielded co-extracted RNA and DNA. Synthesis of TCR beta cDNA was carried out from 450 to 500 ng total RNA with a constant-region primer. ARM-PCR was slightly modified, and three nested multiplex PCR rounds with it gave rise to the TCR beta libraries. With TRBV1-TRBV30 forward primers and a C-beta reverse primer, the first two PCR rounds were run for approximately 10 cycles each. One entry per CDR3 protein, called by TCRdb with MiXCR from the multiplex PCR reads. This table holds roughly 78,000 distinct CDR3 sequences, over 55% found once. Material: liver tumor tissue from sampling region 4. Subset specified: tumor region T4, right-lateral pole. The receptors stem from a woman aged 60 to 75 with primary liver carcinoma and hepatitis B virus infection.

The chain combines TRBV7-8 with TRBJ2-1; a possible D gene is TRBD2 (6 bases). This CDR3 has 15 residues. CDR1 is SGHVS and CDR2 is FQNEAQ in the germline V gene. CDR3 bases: TGTGCTAGCGGCTCGGGACGGTCCACCTACAGTGAACAGTTCTTC. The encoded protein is CASGSGRSTYSEQFF. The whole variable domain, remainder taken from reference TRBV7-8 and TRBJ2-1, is GAGVSQSPRYKVAKRGQDVALRCDPISGHVSLFWYQQALGQGPEFLTYFQNEAQLDKSGLPSDRFFAERPEGSVSTLKIQRTQQEDSAVYLCASGSGRSTYSEQFFGPGTRLTVL.

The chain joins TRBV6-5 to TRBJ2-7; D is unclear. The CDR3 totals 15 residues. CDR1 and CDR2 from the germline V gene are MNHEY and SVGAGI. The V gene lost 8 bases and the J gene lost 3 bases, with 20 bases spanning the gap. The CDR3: CASGAAAEGYYEQYF. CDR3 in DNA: TGTGCCAGCGGCGCGGCGGCGGAAGGATACTACGAGCAGTACTTC.

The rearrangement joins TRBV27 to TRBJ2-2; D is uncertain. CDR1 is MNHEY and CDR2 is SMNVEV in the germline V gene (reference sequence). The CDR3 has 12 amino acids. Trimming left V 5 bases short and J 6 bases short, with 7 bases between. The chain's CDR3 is CASSRFSGELFF. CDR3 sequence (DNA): TGTGCCAGCAGTAGATTCTCCGGGGAGCTGTTTTTT.

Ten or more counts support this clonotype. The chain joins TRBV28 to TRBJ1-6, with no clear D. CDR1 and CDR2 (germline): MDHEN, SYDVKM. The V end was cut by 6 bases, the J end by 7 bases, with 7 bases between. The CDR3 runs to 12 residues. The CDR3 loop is CASSRPNSPLHF. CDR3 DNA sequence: TGTGCCAGCAGCCGTCCGAATTCACCCCTCCACTTT. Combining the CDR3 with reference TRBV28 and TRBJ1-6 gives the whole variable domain DVKVTQSSRYLVKRTGEKVFLECVQDMDHENMFWYRQDPGLGLRLIYFSYDVKMKEKGDIPEGYSVSREKKERFSLILESASTNQTSMYLCASSRPNSPLHFGNGTRLTVT.